Shown below are 10 T cell receptor beta chains from a single sample sequenced in a study of cytomegalovirus exposure and HLA in healthy donors (dated by TCRdb to about 2017). The protocol used for the library was the immunoSEQ multiplex PCR assay. The multiplex PCR relied on a mix of 60 forward primers for TCR Vbeta segments and 13 reverse primers for TCR Jbeta segments. The table comes from immuneACCESS by way of TCRdb, which keeps in-frame sequences with V and J called. Part of the clones is missing from these tables; in studies checked, under half for an unresolved V gene and the rest for unknown reasons. Within this sample are about 180,000 clones, with approximately 84% of them counted one time only. 1.1% to 1.5% of the sample is taken by the ten largest. The material sequenced was PBMCs. These receptors all come from a girl under 18 in good health and CMV-seropositive.

V usage is TRBV28 and J usage is TRBJ2-3; TRBD2 agrees at 8 bases. The V segment lost 6 bases and the J segment 0 bases; nucleotides outside the gene matches: 8. From germline, CDR1 is MDHEN and CDR2 SYDVKM. This CDR3 is 16 amino acids long. CDR3 in amino acids: CASRPTSGPSTDTQYF. In DNA form, the CDR3 reads TGTGCCAGCAGGCCTACTAGCGGCCCTAGCACAGATACGCAGTATTTT. Full variable domain (outside the CDR3, taken from reference TRBV28 and TRBJ2-3): DVKVTQSSRYLVKRTGEKVFLECVQDMDHENMFWYRQDPGLGLRLIYFSYDVKMKEKGDIPEGYSVSREKKERFSLILESASTNQTSMYLCASRPTSGPSTDTQYFGPGTRLTVL.

On this clone: This sample includes further DNA sequences coding for the same CDR3. DNA of the CDR3: TGTGCCAGCAGTTACTCGGGGGGGCCGGGAGAGCAGTACTTC. It yields the protein CASSYSGGPGEQYF. This chain links TRBV6-5 with TRBJ2-7, with D possibly being TRBD2 (7 bases). The germline V gene has CDR1 MNHEY and CDR2 SVGAGI. The CDR3 is made up of 14 amino acids. The germline V and J ends were trimmed by 0 bases and 7 bases, with 13 bases remaining between them.

The rearrangement uses TRBV4-3 and TRBJ2-7, with TRBD2 as a possible D gene (7 bases). Trimming removed 1 base at V and 6 bases at J, with 16 bases between. This CDR3 region has 15 residues. Looked up from germline, CDR1 is LGHNA and CDR2 is YSLEER. DNA for the CDR3: TGCGCCAGCAGCCAAGTCGGGGGGCCACTTTCCGAGCAGTACTTC. This sequence encodes CASSQVGGPLSEQYF.

The V call is TRBV6-4, the J call TRBJ1-5; TRBD1 might be the D (5 bases). The CDR3 has 13 amino acids. V lost 8 bases and J lost 1, with 9 bases in between. CDR1 is MRHNA, CDR2 SNTAGT, per germline. CDR3 protein: CASSRGSNQPQHF. DNA for the CDR3: TGTGCCAGCTCTAGGGGCAGCAATCAGCCCCAGCATTTT.

This clone was seen once. The V and J genes are TRBV29-1 and TRBJ2-7; TRBD2 aligns across 7 bases. The CDR3 extends over 14 amino acids. The V gene end was trimmed by 2 bases and the J gene end by 0 bases; junction bases not matched to a gene: 4. Germline V lookup: CDR1 SQVTM, CDR2 ANQGSEA. CDR3 nucleotides: TGCAGCGTTGAACGGGGCGGGAGCTCCTACGAGCAGTACTTC. This translates into CSVERGGSSYEQYF.

The CDR3 here is CASSEWGRAGSTEAFF. CDR3 nucleotides: TGTGCCAGCAGTGAATGGGGCAGGGCCGGTAGCACTGAAGCTTTCTTT. The chain uses TRBV25-1 and TRBJ1-1; tentative D call: TRBD1 (5 bases). The germline V gene has CDR1 MGHDK and CDR2 SYGVNS. V was clipped by 1 base and J by 4 bases, with 16 bases between them. The CDR3 loop spans 16 amino acids. The complete variable domain, with remaining parts taken from reference TRBV25-1 and TRBJ1-1, reads EADIYQTPRYLVIGTGKKITLECSQTMGHDKMYWYQQDPGMELHLIHYSYGVNSTEKGDLSSESTVSRIRTEHFPLTLESARPSHTSQYLCASSEWGRAGSTEAFFGQGTRLTVV.

The CDR3 reads CASSEEYGTGELFF. The CDR3 DNA is TGTGCCAGCAGTGAGGAGTACGGCACCGGGGAGCTGTTTTTT. The genes are TRBV2 and TRBJ2-2, with D hard to call. In germline, CDR1 is SNHLY, CDR2 FYNNEI. The CDR3 is 14 amino acids. The germline V and J ends were trimmed by 3 bases and 4 bases, with 9 bases remaining between them.

J is TRBJ2-7 and V is TRBV10-3; 12 nucleotides match TRBD2. The V segment lost 6 bases and the J segment 3 bases; nucleotides outside the gene matches: 3. Per the germline V gene, CDR1 is ENHRY and CDR2 is SYGVKD. The CDR3 spans 14 residues. The CDR3 DNA follows: TGTGCCATCAGACCGACTAGCGGGAGCTACGAGCAGTACTTC. It specifies CAIRPTSGSYEQYF.

V is TRBV7-9 and J is TRBJ1-1, with D hard to call. This CDR3 is built from 14 residues. Germline loops: CDR1 SEHNR, CDR2 FQNEAQ (reference sequence). Trimming cost V 5 bases and J 3 bases, with 13 bases left between them. DNA of the CDR3: TGTGCCAGCAGCCGATTCACAGTAGACACTGAAGCTTTCTTT. Translation: CASSRFTVDTEAFF.

This clone was detected once. The V call is TRBV6-1, the J call TRBJ2-7; no reliable D call. Looked up from germline, CDR1 is MNHNS and CDR2 is SASEGT. The CDR3 sequence is 15 residues long. The V end was cut by 2 bases, the J end by 3 bases, with 14 bases between. Written as DNA, the CDR3 is TGTGCCAGCAGTGAATGGTCCTGGCAGAACTACGAGCAGTACTTC. It codes for CASSEWSWQNYEQYF.